A selection of T cell receptor beta chains follows, all from one sample in a study of beta chain features in type 1 diabetes. The protocol was immunoSEQ multiplex PCR, while the TCRdb copy is restricted to in-frame clones and leaves out a portion. The sample includes under 950,000 clones, 15% to 20% of them seen just once. The sequenced sample consisted of naive CD4+ T cells from blood. These receptor sequences come from a woman aged 18-29 years in good health. CDR3s include the opening cysteine and the closing phenylalanine or tryptophan. Fields, in order: D gene, J gene, V gene, clone size, CDR3 protein, CDR3 DNA. The D gene is left open where the match is weak. Some rows mark clone size as missing; the rest say once, few, many or name a class of expanded clone.

D gene: TRBD1; J gene: TRBJ2-5; V gene: TRBV29-1; clone size: .; CDR3 protein: CSVAGQDQETQYF; CDR3 DNA: TGCAGCGTGGCGGGACAGGATCAAGAGACCCAGTACTTC
D gene: .; J gene: TRBJ2-3; V gene: TRBV9; clone size: few; CDR3 protein: CASSVGSADTQYF; CDR3 DNA: TGTGCCAGCAGCGTAGGGAGCGCAGATACGCAGTATTTT
D gene: TRBD1; J gene: TRBJ2-7; V gene: TRBV7-9; clone size: .; CDR3 protein: CASSLASSGGGEQYF; CDR3 DNA: TGTGCCAGCAGCTTAGCGTCGTCAGGGGGTGGTGAGCAGTACTTC
D gene: .; J gene: TRBJ1-5; V gene: TRBV18; clone size: few; CDR3 protein: CASSRGQGNQPQHF; CDR3 DNA: TGTGCCAGCTCCCGTGGGCAGGGCAATCAGCCCCAGCATTTT
D gene: .; J gene: TRBJ2-3; V gene: TRBV7-3; clone size: few; CDR3 protein: CASSAGGPGRDTQYF; CDR3 DNA: TGTGCCAGCAGCGCGGGTGGGCCAGGGAGAGATACGCAGTATTTT
D gene: .; J gene: TRBJ2-7; V gene: TRBV7-2; clone size: .; CDR3 protein: CASSHSYEQYF; CDR3 DNA: TGTGCCAGCAGCCACTCCTACGAGCAGTACTTC
D gene: TRBD1; J gene: TRBJ1-2; V gene: TRBV7-8; clone size: few; CDR3 protein: CASSAQTGNYTF; CDR3 DNA: TGTGCCAGCAGCGCCCAGACAGGGAACTACACCTTC
D gene: .; J gene: TRBJ2-1; V gene: TRBV10-3; clone size: few; CDR3 protein: CAIRATTDNEQFF; CDR3 DNA: TGTGCCATCAGGGCCACTACGGACAATGAGCAGTTCTTC
D gene: TRBD1; J gene: TRBJ2-7; V gene: TRBV7-2; clone size: .; CDR3 protein: CASRAGGYEQYF; CDR3 DNA: TGTGCCAGCCGGGCAGGGGGCTACGAGCAGTACTTC
D gene: .; J gene: TRBJ1-5; V gene: TRBV7-9; clone size: .; CDR3 protein: CASSSQGSNQPQHF; CDR3 DNA: TGTGCCAGCAGCTCCCAGGGTAGCAATCAGCCCCAGCATTTT
D gene: TRBD1; J gene: TRBJ2-6; V gene: TRBV7-9; clone size: few; CDR3 protein: CASSGRIRDRGPGANVLTF; CDR3 DNA: TGTGCCAGCAGCGGACGAATCCGGGACAGGGGGCCTGGGGCCAACGTCCTGACTTTC
D gene: .; J gene: TRBJ2-5; V gene: TRBV9; clone size: few; CDR3 protein: CASSRDRTRETQYF; CDR3 DNA: TGTGCCAGCAGCCGGGACAGGACTAGGGAGACCCAGTACTTC
D gene: TRBD1; J gene: TRBJ2-7; V gene: TRBV10-3; clone size: .; CDR3 protein: CATGRTGPPTYEQYF; CDR3 DNA: TGTGCCACCGGAAGGACAGGGCCACCGACCTACGAGCAGTACTTC
D gene: TRBD1; J gene: TRBJ2-3; V gene: TRBV7-2; clone size: .; CDR3 protein: CASSLIQGAGTDTQYF; CDR3 DNA: TGTGCCAGCAGCTTGATACAGGGGGCCGGCACAGATACGCAGTATTTT
D gene: .; J gene: TRBJ2-2; V gene: TRBV11-2; clone size: .; CDR3 protein: CASSPAPLLGGELFF; CDR3 DNA: TGTGCCAGCAGCCCCGCGCCCCTTCTCGGCGGGGAGCTGTTTTTT
D gene: TRBD1; J gene: TRBJ2-5; V gene: TRBV7-9; clone size: few; CDR3 protein: CASSYRGQGTQYF; CDR3 DNA: TGTGCCAGCAGCTACAGGGGGCAAGGGACCCAGTACTTC
D gene: .; J gene: TRBJ1-1; V gene: TRBV14; clone size: .; CDR3 protein: CASSRGGLRPQAFF; CDR3 DNA: TGTGCCAGCAGCCGAGGAGGGCTTCGGCCGCAAGCTTTCTTT
D gene: .; J gene: TRBJ2-5; V gene: TRBV7-2; clone size: .; CDR3 protein: CASSLPGLRETQYF; CDR3 DNA: TGTGCCAGCAGCTTACCGGGGCTGAGGGAGACCCAGTACTTC
D gene: TRBD2; J gene: TRBJ2-5; V gene: TRBV9; clone size: few; CDR3 protein: CASSVEEGRVETQYF; CDR3 DNA: TGTGCCAGCAGCGTAGAGGAAGGGAGGGTTGAGACCCAGTACTTC
D gene: .; J gene: TRBJ2-1; V gene: TRBV28; clone size: .; CDR3 protein: CASSLSAEQFF; CDR3 DNA: TGTGCCAGCAGTTTATCTGCTGAGCAGTTCTTC
D gene: .; J gene: TRBJ2-2; V gene: TRBV6-5; clone size: few; CDR3 protein: CASNPAGHTGELFF; CDR3 DNA: TGTGCCAGCAATCCCGCAGGCCACACCGGGGAGCTGTTTTTT
D gene: .; J gene: TRBJ2-7; V gene: TRBV7-9; clone size: few; CDR3 protein: CASSLARLVSPDRGEQYF; CDR3 DNA: TGTGCCAGCAGCTTAGCTCGACTTGTGTCACCCGATAGGGGCGAGCAGTACTTC
D gene: .; J gene: TRBJ2-1; V gene: TRBV14; clone size: .; CDR3 protein: CASSPKLRRYNEQFF; CDR3 DNA: TGTGCCAGCAGCCCAAAATTAAGGAGATACAATGAGCAGTTCTTC
D gene: .; J gene: TRBJ2-3; V gene: TRBV29-1; clone size: .; CDR3 protein: CSVELNIGGDTQYF; CDR3 DNA: TGCAGCGTTGAATTGAATATAGGGGGGGATACGCAGTATTTT
D gene: TRBD2; J gene: TRBJ2-2; V gene: TRBV11-2; clone size: few; CDR3 protein: CASSLLAGGSGELFF; CDR3 DNA: TGTGCCAGCAGCTTACTAGCGGGAGGTTCCGGGGAGCTGTTTTTT
D gene: TRBD1; J gene: TRBJ2-3; V gene: TRBV29-1; clone size: few; CDR3 protein: CSVETGSSTDTQYF; CDR3 DNA: TGCAGCGTTGAGACAGGGTCTAGCACAGATACGCAGTATTTT
D gene: .; J gene: TRBJ2-5; V gene: TRBV9; clone size: .; CDR3 protein: CASSVDRGGQETQYF; CDR3 DNA: TGTGCCAGCAGCGTAGACCGGGGAGGCCAAGAGACCCAGTACTTC
D gene: .; J gene: TRBJ2-3; V gene: TRBV6-6; clone size: few; CDR3 protein: CASSYEGLNTQYF; CDR3 DNA: TGTGCCAGCAGTTACGAGGGTTTAAATACGCAGTATTTT
D gene: TRBD2; J gene: TRBJ2-7; V gene: TRBV10-3; clone size: .; CDR3 protein: CATGLAGDFEQYF; CDR3 DNA: TGTGCCACCGGACTAGCGGGAGATTTCGAGCAGTACTTC
D gene: .; J gene: TRBJ2-7; V gene: TRBV7-2; clone size: .; CDR3 protein: CASSYRDRTYEQYF; CDR3 DNA: TGTGCCAGCAGCTACCGGGACCGGACGTACGAGCAGTACTTC
D gene: TRBD2; J gene: TRBJ2-2; V gene: TRBV6-1; clone size: few; CDR3 protein: CASRGLAGFTGELFF; CDR3 DNA: TGTGCCAGCAGAGGACTAGCGGGATTCACCGGGGAGCTGTTTTTT
D gene: .; J gene: TRBJ2-6; V gene: TRBV6-6; clone size: .; CDR3 protein: CASMGGGANVLTF; CDR3 DNA: TGTGCCAGCATGGGTGGTGGGGCCAACGTCCTGACTTTC
D gene: .; J gene: TRBJ2-5; V gene: TRBV4-2; clone size: .; CDR3 protein: CASSLRTPLHETQYF; CDR3 DNA: TGTGCCAGCAGCCTTCGGACTCCCCTTCACGAGACCCAGTACTTC
D gene: TRBD2; J gene: TRBJ2-1; V gene: TRBV12-5; clone size: .; CDR3 protein: CASGLGTSVYNEQFF; CDR3 DNA: TGTGCTAGTGGTTTGGGGACTAGCGTTTACAATGAGCAGTTCTTC
D gene: .; J gene: TRBJ2-1; V gene: TRBV7-9; clone size: .; CDR3 protein: CASSLLGPAWNEQFF; CDR3 DNA: TGTGCCAGCAGCTTATTGGGCCCCGCATGGAATGAGCAGTTCTTC
D gene: TRBD2; J gene: TRBJ2-2; V gene: TRBV5-1; clone size: few; CDR3 protein: CASSGGLDTGELFF; CDR3 DNA: TGCGCCAGCAGCGGGGGACTAGACACCGGGGAGCTGTTTTTT